One and the same sample provided the 32 T cell receptor beta chains below, sequenced in a study of T cell clones after liver transplantation. The table came from immunoSEQ multiplex PCR; TCRdb's copy has only in-frame clones and leaves some out. The sample yields about 15,000 clones, 80% to 95% seen once. Sequencing was performed on CD8+ T cells from blood, taken before liver transplant. Receptors originate from a human donor who received a liver transplant.

The V call is TRBV7-9, the J call TRBJ1-3; tentative D call: TRBD1 (5 bases). Per germline, CDR1 SEHNR and CDR2 FQNEAQ (reference sequence). V gave up 5 bases and J gave up 3 bases, with 11 bases separating them. The CDR3 spans 14 residues. CDR3 sequence: CASSAQGDGNTIYF. The CDR3 DNA is TGTGCCAGCAGCGCGCAGGGTGATGGAAACACCATATATTTT.

Regarding this clone: Germline and junction disagree at one end, which may indicate a read error. This chain joins TRBV27 and TRBJ2-2; D is perhaps TRBD1 (6 bases). Looked up from germline, CDR1 is MNHEY and CDR2 is SMNVEV (reference sequence). The CDR3 extends over 14 amino acids. The CDR3 here is CASTLQGPRGELFF. The CDR3 nucleotides read TGTGCCAGCACTTTACAGGGCCCACGCGGGGAGCTGTTTTTT.

The sample holds one count of this clone. The chain carries TRBV5-8 and TRBJ1-1; unclear D gene. Per the germline V gene, CDR1 is SGHTS and CDR2 is YDEGEE. V was shortened by 1 base and J by 8 bases, with 12 bases between the two germline ends. The CDR3 sequence is 13 residues long. The CDR3 nucleotides are TGTGCCAGCAGCTTGTTCCGGAGAGGAGAAGCTTTCTTT. The encoded protein is CASSLFRRGEAFF.

V gene TRBV5-4 combines with J gene TRBJ2-3; D gene ambiguous. Germline V gene data show CDR1 as SGHNT and CDR2 as YYREEE (reference sequence). The CDR3 spans 14 residues. The V end was cut by 6 bases, the J end by 2 bases, with 13 bases between. The CDR3 coding sequence is TGTGCCAGCACCCTTTCCCGGGCCACAGATACGCAGTATTTT. Amino acid sequence: CASTLSRATDTQYF. Complete variable domain (other parts from reference TRBV5-4 and TRBJ2-3): ETGVTQSPTHLIKTRGQQVTLRCSSQSGHNTVSWYQQALGQGPQFIFQYYREEENGRGNFPPRFSGLQFPNYSSELNVNALELDDSALYLCASTLSRATDTQYFGPGTRLTVL.

The rearrangement uses TRBV19 and TRBJ1-2; D may be TRBD1 (6 bases). V was pared by 2 bases and J by 8 bases, with 12 bases between. The CDR3 is 13 residues long. Germline CDR1 LNHDA, CDR2 SQIVND (reference sequence). The CDR3 region is CASSIKDRRGYTF. CDR3 DNA: TGTGCCAGTAGTATAAAGGACAGAAGGGGCTACACCTTC.

The rearrangement links TRBV6-6 to TRBJ2-5; D gene ambiguous. V gave up 4 bases and J gave up 2 bases, with 11 bases separating them. This CDR3 contains 14 residues. Germline loops: CDR1 MNHNY, CDR2 SVGAGI (reference sequence). The CDR3 DNA reads as TGTGCCAGCAGTTCCATTCTCCAGCAAGAGACCCAGTACTTC. It yields the protein CASSSILQQETQYF.

The rearrangement links TRBV27 to TRBJ2-1; 9 nucleotides line up with TRBD2. Germline CDR1 reads MNHEY; CDR2 reads SMNVEV (reference sequence). V was clipped by 2 bases and J by 6 bases; unmatched bases: 8. The length of the CDR3 is 16 residues. Here the CDR3 reads CASSLRGGRAPNEQFF. In DNA form, the CDR3 reads TGTGCCAGCAGTTTAAGAGGCGGGAGGGCCCCCAATGAGCAGTTCTTC.

The chain has TRBV29-1 and TRBJ2-1; no clear D. The CDR3 length is 12 residues. V lost 8 bases and J 0 bases, leaving 8 bases between the germline ends. CDR1 is SQVTM and CDR2 is ANQGSEA in the germline V gene. The DNA of the CDR3 is TGCAGCACGCCCCTCTCCTACAATGAGCAGTTCTTC. Translation: CSTPLSYNEQFF.

The chain employs TRBV27 and TRBJ2-1, with D possibly matching TRBD2 (5 bases). The CDR3 loop spans 14 amino acids. Germline V gene lookup returns CDR1 MNHEY and CDR2 SMNVEV (reference sequence). V gave up 0 bases and J gave up 5 bases, with 8 bases separating them. The CDR3 region is CASSLSGAHNEQFF. CDR3 sequence (DNA): TGTGCCAGCAGTTTATCGGGAGCGCACAATGAGCAGTTCTTC.

The rearrangement joins TRBV14 to TRBJ1-2, with D hard to call. The germline gives CDR1 SGHDN, CDR2 FVKESK. V was pared by 1 base and J by 3 bases, with 9 bases between. This CDR3 is built from 14 residues. In DNA, the CDR3 is TGTGCCAGCAGCCAAGTAGGGATCGACTATGGCTACACCTTC. Amino acids: CASSQVGIDYGYTF.

The chain has TRBV11-2 and TRBJ2-7, with 8 bases lining up with TRBD1. The V segment lost 1 base and the J segment 2 bases; nucleotides outside the gene matches: 4. Germline CDR1 reads SGHAT; CDR2 reads FQNNGV. The CDR3 sequence is 15 residues long. The CDR3 protein is CASSLGVDRAYEQYF. The CDR3 region has the DNA TGTGCCAGCAGCTTAGGTGTGGACAGGGCCTACGAGCAGTACTTC.

The chain links TRBV6-5 to TRBJ2-3; D is perhaps TRBD1 (6 bases). This CDR3 region has 15 residues. The germline gives CDR1 MNHEY, CDR2 SVGAGI. Trimming pared 6 bases from V and 2 bases from J, leaving 15 bases between. The CDR3 protein is CASSSGAGLTDTQYF. The CDR3, as DNA: TGTGCCAGCAGCTCAGGGGCAGGACTCACAGATACGCAGTATTTT.

The gene calls are TRBV5-4 and TRBJ2-7; perhaps TRBD1 as D (6 bases). The CDR3 contains 14 residues. Germline-derived CDR1 and CDR2 are SGHNT and YYREEE (reference sequence). Trimming removed 4 bases at V and 5 bases at J, with 16 bases between. The CDR3 loop reads CASSLVRGGHEQYF. CDR3 in DNA: TGTGCCAGCAGCCTTGTCAGGGGCGGCCACGAGCAGTACTTC.

The chain carries TRBV4-1 and TRBJ2-1; D is unresolved. The CDR3 is 14 amino acids. Trimming shortened V by 0 bases and J by 1 base, and 4 bases separated the two germline ends. Germline-derived CDR1 and CDR2 are MGHRA and YSYEKL. The CDR3 reads CASSQEESYNEQFF. The CDR3 DNA reads TGCGCCAGCAGCCAAGAAGAGTCCTACAATGAGCAGTTCTTC.

Details on this clone: Sequence at one end of the junction differs from germline and may be a read error. The chain uses TRBV13 and TRBJ2-1; D gene unclear. Germline CDR1 PRHDT, CDR2 FYEKMQ (reference sequence). The CDR3 loop spans 11 amino acids. CDR3 sequence reads: CASGLGNEQFF. CDR3 sequence (DNA): TGTGCCAGCGGCTTAGGAAATGAGCAGTTCTTC.

This chain connects TRBV9 to TRBJ2-1, with D possibly matching TRBD2 (6 bases). V was cut by 0 bases and J by 6 bases, with 16 bases left in between. Germline values: CDR1 SGDLS, CDR2 YYNGEE. This CDR3 comprises 16 residues. The CDR3 sequence is CASSVAKGDSRNEQFF. The CDR3 nucleotides are TGTGCCAGCAGCGTAGCAAAAGGGGACTCCCGCAATGAGCAGTTCTTC.

The J gene is TRBJ2-7, the V gene TRBV7-8; possibly TRBD2 for D (6 bases). CDR1 and CDR2 from the germline V gene are SGHVS and FQNEAQ. The CDR3 contains 16 residues. V lost 0 bases, J lost 1 base, and 13 bases lay in between. For the CDR3, the DNA is TGTGCCAGCAGCTTAGCGACGGGAGTAGGGTCCTACGAGCAGTACTTC. Translating it yields CASSLATGVGSYEQYF.

The chain links TRBV28 to TRBJ1-1, with 9 bases matching TRBD1. After removal of 5 bases from V and 10 bases from J, the junction contained 8 bases not matched to a gene. The CDR3 is made up of 13 amino acids. CDR1 is MDHEN and CDR2 is SYDVKM in the germline V gene. The CDR3 bases are TGTGCCAGCAGTACAGGGGGCGCATACGGAGCTTTCTTT. It codes for CASSTGGAYGAFF. Together with reference TRBV28 and TRBJ1-1, the CDR3 gives the full variable domain: DVKVTQSSRYLVKRTGEKVFLECVQDMDHENMFWYRQDPGLGLRLIYFSYDVKMKEKGDIPEGYSVSREKKERFSLILESASTNQTSMYLCASSTGGAYGAFFGQGTRLTVV.

The CDR3 DNA is TGTGCCAGCAGTCCCCCGGGACTAGCGATCCATACGCAGTATTTT. Amino acids: CASSPPGLAIHTQYF. This sequence joins TRBV28 and TRBJ2-3, with 10 bases that match TRBD2. The CDR3 consists of 15 residues. Per the germline V gene, CDR1 is MDHEN and CDR2 is SYDVKM. The junction had 9 bases not matched to a gene; V was cut back by 5 bases and J by 7 bases.

The CDR3 region is CASSYSDRGKETQYF. CDR3 nucleotides: TGTGCCAGCAGTTACTCGGACAGGGGAAAGGAGACCCAGTACTTC. This chain links TRBV6-5 with TRBJ2-5; the match to TRBD1 covers 9 bases. Germline trimming cut 0 bases from V and 5 bases from J; bases unmatched to any gene: 4. The CDR3 length is 15 residues. The germline gives CDR1 MNHEY, CDR2 SVGAGI.

The chain couples TRBV27 to TRBJ2-7; 7 positions agree with TRBD1. Germline loops: CDR1 MNHEY, CDR2 SMNVEV (reference sequence). The V and J ends lost 2 bases and 5 bases, in that order; junction bases with no gene match: 6. The CDR3 runs to 14 residues. The CDR3 coding sequence is TGTGCCAGCAGTTTAGGTGGGACAGTACACGAGCAGTACTTC. The encoded protein is CASSLGGTVHEQYF.

This chain uses TRBV15 with TRBJ1-5; D ambiguous. Trimming shortened V by 0 bases and J by 1 base, and 7 bases separated the two germline ends. The CDR3 runs 15 residues. Germline V gives CDR1 LNHNV, CDR2 YYDKDF (reference sequence). CDR3 sequence (DNA): TGTGCCACCAGCAGAGATGGCCAGAGCAATCAGCCCCAGCATTTT. Amino acids: CATSRDGQSNQPQHF.

The gene calls are TRBV2 and TRBJ2-1; 9 bases map to TRBD1. The CDR3 length is 15 residues. The germline gives CDR1 SNHLY, CDR2 FYNNEI. The J segment lost 2 bases and the V segment lost 8 bases, leaving 7 bases of the junction unmatched. CDR3 amino acids: CASHTGGAPYNEQFF. The CDR3 bases are TGTGCCAGCCATACAGGGGGCGCGCCCTACAATGAGCAGTTCTTC.

J is TRBJ1-5 and V is TRBV19, with D tentatively TRBD1 (5 bases). The CDR3 is 13 residues long. Germline V gene sequence: CDR1 LNHDA, CDR2 SQIVND (reference sequence). Trimming stripped 1 base from V and 13 bases from J, with 14 bases between. In DNA form, the CDR3 reads TGTGCCAGTAGTATAGTGAAGAGTGGGGCACAGCATTTT. Translated: CASSIVKSGAQHF.

This clone is labeled medium-sized. The V gene is TRBV6-5, the J gene TRBJ2-3; TRBD2 aligns across 9 bases. The CDR3 is made up of 14 amino acids. Trimming at V came to 6 bases and at J to 4 bases, leaving 5 bases not matched to a gene. Germline CDR1 and CDR2: MNHEY and SVGAGI. The CDR3 region has the DNA TGTGCCAGCAGGGTAGCGGGAGCGGCAGATACGCAGTATTTT. As protein: CASRVAGAADTQYF.

The chain employs TRBV7-9 and TRBJ1-2; 8 nucleotides align to TRBD1. The germline gives CDR1 SEHNR, CDR2 FQNEAQ (reference sequence). The CDR3 is 16 residues long. V dropped 4 bases and J dropped 3; count of bases not matched to a gene: 10. The CDR3 is CASSSDRGGPDYGYTF. The CDR3 DNA is TGTGCCAGCAGCTCCGACAGGGGCGGTCCGGACTATGGCTACACCTTC.

In this sample, this clone turned up a few times. V and J are TRBV9 and TRBJ1-1, with D possibly TRBD1 on 5 matching bases. In germline, CDR1 is SGDLS, CDR2 YYNGEE. Between the trimmed V and J ends, which lost 2 bases and 4 bases, there was a span of 12 bases. The CDR3 contains 14 residues. The chain's CDR3 is CASSVGQWGTEAFF. CDR3 DNA sequence: TGTGCCAGCAGCGTGGGGCAGTGGGGCACTGAAGCTTTCTTT.

The chain employs TRBV7-2 and TRBJ2-7; D not certain. CDR1 is SGHTA, CDR2 FQGNSA, per germline. CDR3 length: 15 residues. V was cut by 5 bases and J by 5 bases, with 19 bases left in between. This CDR3 reads CASSPFPGRNDEQYF. In DNA form, the CDR3 reads TGTGCCAGCAGCCCGTTCCCCGGACGGAATGACGAGCAGTACTTC.

The chain has TRBV15 and TRBJ2-3, with D possibly matching TRBD2 (6 bases). The CDR3 spans 16 residues. Germline V gene sequence: CDR1 LNHNV, CDR2 YYDKDF (reference sequence). V lost 1 base, J lost 6 bases, and 17 bases lay in between. This CDR3 reads CATSRVMRDSGDTQYF. DNA of the CDR3: TGTGCCACCAGCAGAGTTATGCGGGACTCCGGGGATACGCAGTATTTT.

The chain carries TRBV6-5 and TRBJ2-7; 7 bases are shared with TRBD2. CDR1 and CDR2 (germline): MNHEY, SVGAGI. CDR3 size: 14 residues. The trim removed 2 bases at V and 2 bases at J, leaving 3 bases unmatched. This CDR3 reads CASSYRLAAYEQYF. The CDR3 DNA sequence: TGTGCCAGCAGTTACAGGCTAGCGGCCTACGAGCAGTACTTC.

The gene calls are TRBV4-1 and TRBJ1-5; D gene ambiguous. The ends were cut back, 0 bases at V and 0 bases at J, with 12 bases in the middle. The germline V gene encodes CDR1 MGHRA and CDR2 YSYEKL. The CDR3 has 17 amino acids. CDR3 sequence reads: CASSQEPKGYSNQPQHF. Here the CDR3 DNA reads TGCGCCAGCAGCCAAGAACCGAAAGGGTATAGCAATCAGCCCCAGCATTTT.

This rearrangement joins TRBV19 to TRBJ1-2; 9 nucleotides agree with TRBD1. The V gene end was trimmed by 5 bases and the J gene end by 3 bases; junction bases not matched to a gene: 13. The length of the CDR3 is 17 residues. CDR1 is LNHDA, CDR2 SQIVND, per germline (reference sequence). This CDR3 is CASSAWTGDASDYGYTF. Here the CDR3 DNA reads TGTGCCAGTAGTGCCTGGACAGGGGATGCCTCTGACTATGGCTACACCTTC.